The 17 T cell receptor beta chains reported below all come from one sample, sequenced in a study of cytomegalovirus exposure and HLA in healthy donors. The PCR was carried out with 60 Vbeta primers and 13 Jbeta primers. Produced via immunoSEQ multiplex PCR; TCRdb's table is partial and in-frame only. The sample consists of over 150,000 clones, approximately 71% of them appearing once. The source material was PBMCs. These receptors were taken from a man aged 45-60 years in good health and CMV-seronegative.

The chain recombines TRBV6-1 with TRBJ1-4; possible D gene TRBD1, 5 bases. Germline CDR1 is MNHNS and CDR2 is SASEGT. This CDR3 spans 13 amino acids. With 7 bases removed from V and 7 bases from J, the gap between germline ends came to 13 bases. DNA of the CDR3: TGTGCCAGCACCCGGGGGGGAGGTGAAAAACTGTTTTTT. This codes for CASTRGGGEKLFF.

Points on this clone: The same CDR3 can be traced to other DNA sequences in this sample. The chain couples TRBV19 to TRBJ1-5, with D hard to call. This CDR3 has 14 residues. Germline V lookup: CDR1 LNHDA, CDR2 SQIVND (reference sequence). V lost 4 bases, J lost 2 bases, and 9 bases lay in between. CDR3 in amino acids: CASSTTGGNQPQHF. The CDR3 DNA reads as TGTGCCAGTAGTACAACCGGTGGCAATCAGCCCCAGCATTTT.

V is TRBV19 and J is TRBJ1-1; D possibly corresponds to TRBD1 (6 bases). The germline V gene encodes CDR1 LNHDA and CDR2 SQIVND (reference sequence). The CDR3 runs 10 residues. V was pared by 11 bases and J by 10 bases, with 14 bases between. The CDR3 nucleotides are TGTGCCCCTCGGAGCAGGGGAGCTTTCTTT. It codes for CAPRSRGAFF.

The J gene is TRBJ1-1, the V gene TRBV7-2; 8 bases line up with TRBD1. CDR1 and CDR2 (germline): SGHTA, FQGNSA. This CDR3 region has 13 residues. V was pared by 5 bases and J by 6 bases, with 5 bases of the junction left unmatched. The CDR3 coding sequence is TGTGCCAGCAGCGAGTGGACAGGGTCTGAAGCTTTCTTT. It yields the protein CASSEWTGSEAFF.

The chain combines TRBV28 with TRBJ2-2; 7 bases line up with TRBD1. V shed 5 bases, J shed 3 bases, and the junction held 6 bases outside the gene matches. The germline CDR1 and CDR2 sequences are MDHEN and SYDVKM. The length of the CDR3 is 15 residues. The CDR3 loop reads CASSRTGADTGELFF. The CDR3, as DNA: TGTGCCAGCAGTCGCACAGGGGCGGACACCGGGGAGCTGTTTTTT.

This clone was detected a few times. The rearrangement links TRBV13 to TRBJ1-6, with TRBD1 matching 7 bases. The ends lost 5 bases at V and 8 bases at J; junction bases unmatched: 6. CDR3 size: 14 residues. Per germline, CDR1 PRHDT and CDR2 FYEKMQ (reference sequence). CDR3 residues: CASSGRDRYSPLHF. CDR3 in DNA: TGTGCCAGCAGCGGACGGGACAGATATTCACCCCTCCACTTT.

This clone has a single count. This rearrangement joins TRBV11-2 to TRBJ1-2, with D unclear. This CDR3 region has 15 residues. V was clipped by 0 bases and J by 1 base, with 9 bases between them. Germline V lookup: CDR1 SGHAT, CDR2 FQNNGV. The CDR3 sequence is CASSLEVRGNYGYTF. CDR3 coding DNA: TGTGCCAGCAGCTTAGAGGTGCGGGGTAACTATGGCTACACCTTC. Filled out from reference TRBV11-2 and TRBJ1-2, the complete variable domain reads EAGVAQSPRYKIIEKRQSVAFWCNPISGHATLYWYQQILGQGPKLLIQFQNNGVVDDSQLPKDRFSAERLKGVDSTLKIQPAKLEDSAVYLCASSLEVRGNYGYTFGSGTRLTVV.

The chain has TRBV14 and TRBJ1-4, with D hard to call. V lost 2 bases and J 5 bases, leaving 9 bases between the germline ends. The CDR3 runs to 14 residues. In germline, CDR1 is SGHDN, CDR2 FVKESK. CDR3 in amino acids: CASSQHTGNEKLFF. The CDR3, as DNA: TGTGCCAGCAGCCAACATACGGGGAATGAAAAACTGTTTTTT.

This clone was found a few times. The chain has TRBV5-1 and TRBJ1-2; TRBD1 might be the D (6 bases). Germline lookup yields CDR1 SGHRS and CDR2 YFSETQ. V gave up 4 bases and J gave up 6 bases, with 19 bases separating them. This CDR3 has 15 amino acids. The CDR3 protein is CASSPFRGGEDGYTF. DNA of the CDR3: TGCGCCAGCAGCCCATTCAGGGGCGGAGAAGATGGCTACACCTTC.

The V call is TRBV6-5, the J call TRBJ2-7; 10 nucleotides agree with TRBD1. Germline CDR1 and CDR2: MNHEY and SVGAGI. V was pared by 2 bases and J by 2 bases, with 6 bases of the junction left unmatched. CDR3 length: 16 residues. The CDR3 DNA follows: TGTGCCAGCAGTTACAAGGGACAGGGGCCAGCCTACGAGCAGTACTTC. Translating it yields CASSYKGQGPAYEQYF.

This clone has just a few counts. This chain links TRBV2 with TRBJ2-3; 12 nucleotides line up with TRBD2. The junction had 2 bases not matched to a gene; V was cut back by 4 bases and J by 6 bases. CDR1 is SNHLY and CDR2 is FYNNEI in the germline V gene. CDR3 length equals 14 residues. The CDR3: CASSGLAGEDTQYF. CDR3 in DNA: TGTGCCAGCAGTGGACTAGCGGGGGAGGATACGCAGTATTTT.

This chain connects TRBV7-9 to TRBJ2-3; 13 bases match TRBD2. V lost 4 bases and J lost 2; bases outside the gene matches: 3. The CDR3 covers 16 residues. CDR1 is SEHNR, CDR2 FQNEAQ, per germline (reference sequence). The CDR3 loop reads CASSSGLAGVTDTQYF. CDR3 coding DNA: TGTGCCAGCAGCTCCGGACTAGCGGGAGTCACAGATACGCAGTATTTT.

The CDR3 DNA is TGTGCCAGCAGCGTGAACTTCTATAGCAATCAGCCCCAGCATTTT. It encodes CASSVNFYSNQPQHF. V and J are TRBV9 and TRBJ1-5; D remains unclear. Germline lookup yields CDR1 SGDLS and CDR2 YYNGEE. V lost 2 bases, J lost 0 bases, and 9 bases lay in between. CDR3 length: 15 amino acids.

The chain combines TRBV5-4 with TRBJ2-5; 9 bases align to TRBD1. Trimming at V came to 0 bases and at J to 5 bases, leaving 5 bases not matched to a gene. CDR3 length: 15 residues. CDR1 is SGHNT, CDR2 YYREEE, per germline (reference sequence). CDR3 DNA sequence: TGTGCCAGCAGCTTGGACAGGGGGCGTCTGGAGACCCAGTACTTC. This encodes CASSLDRGRLETQYF.

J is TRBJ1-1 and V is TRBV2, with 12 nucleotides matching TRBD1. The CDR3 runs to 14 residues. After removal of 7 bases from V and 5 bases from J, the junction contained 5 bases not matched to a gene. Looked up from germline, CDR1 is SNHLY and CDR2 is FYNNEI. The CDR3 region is CASTKGQGATEAFF. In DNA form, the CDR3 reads TGTGCCAGCACCAAGGGACAGGGGGCGACTGAAGCTTTCTTT.

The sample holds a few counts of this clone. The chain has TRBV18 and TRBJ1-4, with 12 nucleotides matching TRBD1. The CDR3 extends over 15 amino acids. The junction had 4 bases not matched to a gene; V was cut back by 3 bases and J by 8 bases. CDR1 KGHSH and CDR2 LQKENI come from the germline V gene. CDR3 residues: CASSPGQGAGEKLFF. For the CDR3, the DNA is TGTGCCAGCTCACCGGGACAGGGGGCAGGCGAAAAACTGTTTTTT.

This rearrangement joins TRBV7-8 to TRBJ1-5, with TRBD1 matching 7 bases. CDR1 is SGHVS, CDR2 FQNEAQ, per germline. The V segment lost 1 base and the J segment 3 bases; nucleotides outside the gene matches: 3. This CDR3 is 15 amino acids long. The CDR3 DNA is TGTGCCAGCAGCTTAGGACAGGGCCTCAATCAGCCCCAGCATTTT. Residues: CASSLGQGLNQPQHF.